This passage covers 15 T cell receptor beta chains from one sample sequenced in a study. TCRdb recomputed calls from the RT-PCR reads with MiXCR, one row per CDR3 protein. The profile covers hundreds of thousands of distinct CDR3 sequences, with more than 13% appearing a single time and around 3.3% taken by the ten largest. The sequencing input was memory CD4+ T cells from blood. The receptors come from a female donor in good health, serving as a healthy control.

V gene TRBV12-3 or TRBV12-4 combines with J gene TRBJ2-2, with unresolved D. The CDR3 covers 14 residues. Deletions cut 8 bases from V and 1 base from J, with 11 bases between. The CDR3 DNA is TGTGCCAGCCGAGGAAGGATGAACACCGGGGAGCTGTTTTTT. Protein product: CASRGRMNTGELFF.

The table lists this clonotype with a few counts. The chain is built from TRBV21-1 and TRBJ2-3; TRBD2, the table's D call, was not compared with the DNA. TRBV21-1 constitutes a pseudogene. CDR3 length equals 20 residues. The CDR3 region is CASSVPRTSGRAGDTDTQYF. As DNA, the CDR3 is TGTGCCAGCAGCGTTCCCAGGACTAGCGGGAGGGCAGGGGACACAGATACGCAGTATTTT.

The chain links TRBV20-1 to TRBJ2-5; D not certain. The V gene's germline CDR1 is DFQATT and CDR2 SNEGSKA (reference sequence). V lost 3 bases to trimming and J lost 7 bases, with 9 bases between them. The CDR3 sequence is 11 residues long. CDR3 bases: TGCAGTGCTAGCGATAGCCTGACCCAGTACTTC. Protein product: CSASDSLTQYF.

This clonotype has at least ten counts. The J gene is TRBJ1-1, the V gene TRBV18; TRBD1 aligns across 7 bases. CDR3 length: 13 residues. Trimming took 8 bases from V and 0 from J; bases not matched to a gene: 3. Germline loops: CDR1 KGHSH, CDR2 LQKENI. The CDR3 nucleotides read TGTGCCAGCAGCCAGGGGGTGAACACTGAAGCTTTCTTT. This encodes CASSQGVNTEAFF.

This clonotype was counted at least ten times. The CDR3 is CASSQEDRGGSPLHF. CDR3 in DNA: TGTGCCAGCAGCCAGGAGGACAGGGGAGGATCACCCCTCCACTTT. The J gene is TRBJ1-6, the V gene TRBV4-2; TRBD1 aligns across 9 bases. V lost 3 bases, J lost 10 bases, and 7 bases stayed unmatched. Germline V lookup: CDR1 LGHNA, CDR2 YNFKEQ. The CDR3 spans 15 residues.

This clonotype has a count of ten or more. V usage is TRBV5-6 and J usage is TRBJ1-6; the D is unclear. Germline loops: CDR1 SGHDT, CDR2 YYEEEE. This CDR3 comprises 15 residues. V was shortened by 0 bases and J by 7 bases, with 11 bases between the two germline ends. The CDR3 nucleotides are TGTGCCAGCAGCTTGGGAGCGGGATCAAATTCACCCCTCCACTTT. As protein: CASSLGAGSNSPLHF.

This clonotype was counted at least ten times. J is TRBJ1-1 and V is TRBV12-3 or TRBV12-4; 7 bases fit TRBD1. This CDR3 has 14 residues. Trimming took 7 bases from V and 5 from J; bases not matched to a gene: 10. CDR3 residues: CASTLQGLRTEAFF. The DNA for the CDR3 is TGTGCCAGCACCCTACAGGGGCTGAGAACTGAAGCTTTCTTT.

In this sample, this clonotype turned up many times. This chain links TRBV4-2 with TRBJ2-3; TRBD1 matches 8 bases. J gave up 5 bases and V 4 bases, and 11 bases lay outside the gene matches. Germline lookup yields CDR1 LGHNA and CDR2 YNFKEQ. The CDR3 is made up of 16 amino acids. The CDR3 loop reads CASSPMSGQDQDTQYF. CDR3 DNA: TGTGCCAGCAGCCCGATGTCGGGACAGGACCAAGATACGCAGTATTTT.

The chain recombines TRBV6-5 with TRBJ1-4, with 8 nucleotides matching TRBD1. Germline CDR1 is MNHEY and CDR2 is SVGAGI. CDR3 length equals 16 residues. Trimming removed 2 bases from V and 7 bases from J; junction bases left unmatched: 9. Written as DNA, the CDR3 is TGTGCCAGCAGTTACGATACAGGGGGAATTGGTGAAAAACTGTTTTTT. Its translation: CASSYDTGGIGEKLFF.

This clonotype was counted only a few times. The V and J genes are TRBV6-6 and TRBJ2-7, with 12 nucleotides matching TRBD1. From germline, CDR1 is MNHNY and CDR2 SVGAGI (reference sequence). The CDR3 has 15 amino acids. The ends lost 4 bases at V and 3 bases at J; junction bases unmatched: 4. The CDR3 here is CASSWGQGANYEQYF. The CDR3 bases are TGTGCCAGCAGTTGGGGACAGGGGGCAAACTACGAGCAGTACTTC.

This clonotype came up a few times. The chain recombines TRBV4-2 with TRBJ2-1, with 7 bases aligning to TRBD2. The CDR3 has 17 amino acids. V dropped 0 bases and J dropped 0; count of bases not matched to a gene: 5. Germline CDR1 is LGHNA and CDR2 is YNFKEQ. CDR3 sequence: CASSQEYAGASYNEQFF. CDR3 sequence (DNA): TGTGCCAGCAGCCAAGAATACGCGGGAGCCTCCTACAATGAGCAGTTCTTC.

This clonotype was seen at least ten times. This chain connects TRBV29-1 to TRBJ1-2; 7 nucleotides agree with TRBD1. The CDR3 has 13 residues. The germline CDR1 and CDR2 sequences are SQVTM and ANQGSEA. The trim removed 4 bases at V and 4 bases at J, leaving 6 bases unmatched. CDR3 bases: TGCAGCGTTGGGACAGGAGTGGTCTATGGCTACACCTTC. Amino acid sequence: CSVGTGVVYGYTF.

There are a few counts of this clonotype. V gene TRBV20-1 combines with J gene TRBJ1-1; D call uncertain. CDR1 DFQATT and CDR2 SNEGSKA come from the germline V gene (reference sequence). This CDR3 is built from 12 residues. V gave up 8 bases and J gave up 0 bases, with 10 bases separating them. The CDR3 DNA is TGCAGTACTTCTAGGATGAACACTGAAGCTTTCTTT. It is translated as CSTSRMNTEAFF.

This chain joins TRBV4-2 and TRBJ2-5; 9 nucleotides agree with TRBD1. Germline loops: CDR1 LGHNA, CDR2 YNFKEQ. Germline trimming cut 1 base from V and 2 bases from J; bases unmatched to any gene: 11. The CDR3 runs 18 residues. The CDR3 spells CASSQGWGQGSPQETQYF. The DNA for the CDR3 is TGTGCCAGCAGCCAAGGTTGGGGACAGGGTAGTCCACAAGAGACCCAGTACTTC.

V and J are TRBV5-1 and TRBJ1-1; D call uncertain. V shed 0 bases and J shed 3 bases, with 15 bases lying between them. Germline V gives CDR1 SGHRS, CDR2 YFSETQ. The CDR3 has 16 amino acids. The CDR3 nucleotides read TGCGCCAGCAGCTTGGCCGGGAACGCCGCTGACACTGAAGCTTTCTTT. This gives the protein CASSLAGNAADTEAFF.